This TCR beta chain was profiled in a study of tissue T cells after allogeneic stem cell transplantation (dated by TCRdb to between 2021 and 2024). For the wider study: The study profiled TCR beta repertoires in many tissues obtained from research autopsies of patients with and without GVHD, and also in mouse models of GVHD. On the human side, the study was prospective and observational, with no blinding or randomization. What the research found in general, with its limitations: Which tissue TCRs were alloreactive or antigen-specific was not determined in the study, and some of the clones might have been host cells that persisted. Within patients, how anatomically similar tissues were was a major factor shaping TCR repertoire composition, regardless of disease or transplant status. In both patients and mice, only a limited portion of the TCR repertoire detected in tissues was captured by blood and spleen T cells. The patient cohort was small and clinically heterogeneous, and sampling depth was acknowledged as a limitation. Only a few T cell clones appeared in more than one patient, yet motif-based clustering showed tissue-specific repertoire signatures that were shared between patients.

Preparation of the library involved the immunoSEQ multiplex PCR assay. TCRbeta CDR3 sequencing was done by Adaptive Biotechnologies at survey depth, reporting CDR3 sequences, V/J genes, productive frequency and template counts. TCR beta CDR3 regions were amplified from genomic DNA rather than RNA. As for the original processing: Jensen-Shannon divergence served to quantify pairwise repertoire overlap between tissues, with 0 meaning identical and 1 meaning complete divergence. Tissues were clustered by single-linkage agglomerative hierarchical clustering of pairwise JSD values and displayed as dendrograms. GLIPH2 was applied to all patient samples using simulation_depth 1000, kmer_min_depth 3, and cdr3_length_cutoff 8, and only groups with more than two unique CDR3s were retained. A standardized tissue-overlap score extrapolated Jaccard GLIPH-group overlap across patients to a standard repertoire size of 1000 clones. To look at how diversity was associated with clinical or experimental variables, linear mixed-effect models were used, with tissue treated as a fixed effect and individual treated as a random effect. As stored in TCRdb, this immuneACCESS dataset retains in-frame rearrangements with V and J assigned. A fraction of the clones does not appear; measured against another copy, unresolved V genes explain less than half of the discrepancy, and the remainder lacks a known reason. Clone size and V and J calls were adopted from that table, with D and trimming inferred from the DNA. This sample comprises more than 45,000 clones, approximately 70% of them detected only once. Approximately 0.5% of the sample goes to the ten largest clones.

In regard to this clone: Its antigen is still unknown. Gene names, together with germline sequences, are murine for this receptor. Sequencing ends 1 residue short of the CDR3 end; the germline J gene provides the rest.

V sheds 1 base and J sheds 3 bases, leaving 8 bases between their ends. Measured from the cysteine to the phenylalanine, the CDR3 is 14 residues long. Sequencing covers 39 bases of the CDR3, shown here with the frame starting at base 1. As encoded in the germline V gene, CDR1 is SGHSA while CDR2 is FRNQAP. This receptor chain uses TRBV16 and TRBJ2-4, with the D gene uncertain. The sequenced material came from sorted cells pooled from one or two spleens. The clonotype was recovered from a pool of C57BL/6 mice in good health. CDR3 sequence: CASSLVDWQNTLYF. CDR3 DNA (partial): TGTGCAAGCAGCTTAGTGGATTGGCAAAACACCTTGTAC.